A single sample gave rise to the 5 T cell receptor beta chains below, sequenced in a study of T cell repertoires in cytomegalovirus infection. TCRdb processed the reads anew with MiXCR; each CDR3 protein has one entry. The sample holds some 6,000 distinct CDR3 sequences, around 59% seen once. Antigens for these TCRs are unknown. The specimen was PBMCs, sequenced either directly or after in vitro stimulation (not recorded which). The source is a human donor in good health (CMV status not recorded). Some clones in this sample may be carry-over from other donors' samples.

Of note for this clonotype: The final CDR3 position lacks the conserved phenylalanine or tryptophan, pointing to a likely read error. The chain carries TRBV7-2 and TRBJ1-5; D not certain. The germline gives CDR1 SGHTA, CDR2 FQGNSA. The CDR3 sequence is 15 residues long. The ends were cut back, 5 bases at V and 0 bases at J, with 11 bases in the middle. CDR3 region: CASSIGPASNQPQHI. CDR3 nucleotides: TGTGCCAGCAGCATCGGGCCAGCTAGCAATCAGCCCCAGCATATT.

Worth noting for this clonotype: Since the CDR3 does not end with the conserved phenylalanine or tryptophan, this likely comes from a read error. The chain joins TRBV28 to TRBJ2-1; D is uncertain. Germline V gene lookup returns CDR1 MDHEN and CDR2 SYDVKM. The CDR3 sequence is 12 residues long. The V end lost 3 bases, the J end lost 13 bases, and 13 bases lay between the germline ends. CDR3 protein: CASSFYLADQFC. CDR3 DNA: TGTGCCAGCAGTTTTTACCTCGCTGATCAGTTCTGC.

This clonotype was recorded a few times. As DNA, the CDR3 is TGTGCCAGCAGTTTAGCGCTAACGGGACAGGAGTACTTC. Translating gives CASSLALTGQEYF. This chain joins TRBV12-3 or TRBV12-4 and TRBJ2-7, with 8 bases lining up with TRBD1. V lost 0 bases and J lost 11; bases outside the gene matches: 6. CDR3 length: 13 residues.

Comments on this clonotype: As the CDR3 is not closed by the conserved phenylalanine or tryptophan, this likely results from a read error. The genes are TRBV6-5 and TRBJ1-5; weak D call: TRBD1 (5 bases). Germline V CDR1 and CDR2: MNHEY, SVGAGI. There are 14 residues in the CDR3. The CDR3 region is CASSMGPKNPPQHC. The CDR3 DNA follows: TGTGCCAGCAGCATGGGACCGAAGAATCCGCCCCAGCATTGT.

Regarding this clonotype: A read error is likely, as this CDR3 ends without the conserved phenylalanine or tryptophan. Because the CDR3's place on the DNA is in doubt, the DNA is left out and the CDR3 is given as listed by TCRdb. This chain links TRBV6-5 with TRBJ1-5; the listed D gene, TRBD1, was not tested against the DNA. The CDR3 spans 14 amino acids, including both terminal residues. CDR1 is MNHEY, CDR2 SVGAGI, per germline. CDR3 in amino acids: CASSMGQKNQPKPS.